This T cell receptor beta chain stems from a study of early T cells in non-severe SARS-CoV-2 infection. The germline V gene has CDR1 KGHSH and CDR2 LQKENI. Trimming pared 0 bases from V and 4 bases from J, leaving 10 bases between. The CDR3 is 15 residues long. TCRdb reprocessed the 5' RACE reads with MiXCR, giving one entry per CDR3 protein. The sample yields about 84,000 distinct CDR3 sequences, roughly an eighth seen once. This TCR was recovered from an adult who was a healthcare worker with PCR-confirmed SARS-CoV-2 infection or an uninfected control (not recorded which). The source material was whole blood. The chain links TRBV18 to TRBJ2-1; D possibly corresponds to TRBD1 (5 bases). This chain's CDR3 is CASSPPTTEYNEQFF. The CDR3, as DNA: TGTGCCAGCTCACCACCTACGACAGAATACAATGAGCAGTTCTTC.